The sequence of this TCR beta chain was determined in a study of T cell repertoires in Merkel cell carcinoma (dated by TCRdb to the late 2010s). General notes on the study: Patients with prior intralesional immunotherapy or systemic immune checkpoint blockade before the biopsy were excluded. Inclusion required a diagnosis of MCPyV-positive Merkel cell carcinoma and successful in vitro expansion of tumor-infiltrating lymphocytes. The MCPyV-specific clonotypes were initially defined from expanded tumor-infiltrating lymphocytes through tetramer sorting, cloning and paired TCR sequencing. Overall study results and their limits: The study did not examine normal tissue biopsies.

V is cut by 7 bases and J by 4 bases, and the space between the germline ends is 13 bases. The CDR3, from cysteine to phenylalanine, totals 13 residues. Here the CDR3 DNA is all that survives: 39 bases in frame from base 1. The germline V gene provides CDR1 LGHNT and CDR2 FRNRAP. TRB CDR3 sequencing and data processing of tumor genomic DNA were performed with the immunoSEQ assay. The table was pulled from immuneACCESS by TCRdb, which kept in-frame rearrangements only. Such tables lose some clones; where checked, under half of the loss comes from unresolved V genes, and the rest has no known cause. The sample records about 15,000 clones, roughly 80% of which are singletons. About 15% of the sample rests with the top ten. Every study subject tested positive for serum antibodies to T-antigen and had biopsy-confirmed Merkel cell carcinoma that was MCPyV-positive. Genomic DNA was extracted from about six adjacent 10-micron frozen tumor sections without any cell sorting or culture. Optimal cutting temperature compound was used to freeze tumor biopsy tissue measuring roughly 5 x 5 x 5 mm. Hematoxylin and eosin scout sections confirmed abundant Merkel cell carcinoma and infiltrating cells in the frozen biopsy.

The count of this clone is one. Its antigen is currently not known. There are no base qualities to consult, and no much larger clone falls within one base. The receptor comes from an adult with Merkel cell carcinoma. Recombination linked TRBV12-5 to TRBJ1-2; the D gene is perhaps TRBD1, on 5 matching bases. The sequenced material came from tumor tissue. Read as DNA, the sequence is TGTGCTAGTGCCGAGGACACGGGCTATGGCTACACCTTC. This translates into CASAEDTGYGYTF.